This T cell receptor (beta chain) was recovered during a study of cytomegalovirus exposure and HLA in healthy donors. This clone was observed a few times. Its target is unknown. Nominal health characterized the donors when sampled, though unrecorded immune exposures were likely. Germline V gene data show CDR1 as SNHLY and CDR2 as FYNNEI. Trimming shortened V by 4 bases and J by 1 base, and 16 bases separated the two germline ends. The CDR3 extends over 16 amino acids. Study-level results: TCR beta V- and J-gene trimming, according to a later analysis, was linked to a missense DCLRE1C variant. Excluded: some indistinguishable V segments such as TRBV6-2 and TRBV6-3.

The PCR contained 60 Vbeta and 13 Jbeta primers. Original processing notes: In a later analysis, of approximately 81 million unique beta chains, 9 million to 11 million appeared in at least two donors. Repertoires were generated with immunoSEQ multiplex PCR, while TCRdb's copy carries only in-frame clones and drops some. V and J calls and clone size are as listed in that table; D and trimming were resolved from the DNA. The table lists around 130,000 clones, roughly 8.3% of them singletons. The sequencing sample was made of PBMCs. The source is a man aged 35-49 years in good health and CMV-seronegative. The chain uses TRBV2 and TRBJ2-5, with a possible D match to TRBD2 (6 bases). CDR3 DNA sequence: TGTGCCAGCAGTGTCCAGGGACCGGGGGTCCAAGAGACCCAGTACTTC. This gives the protein CASSVQGPGVQETQYF.